Following are 24 T cell receptor beta chains from one sample sequenced in a study of T cells after somatic rescue of genetic block. Measured with immunoSEQ multiplex PCR; TCRdb has only the in-frame clones, and not every one. This sample has about 68,000 clones, with 85% to 95% found just once. The sequencing input was peripheral blood mononuclear cells (PBMCs). The receptors here all came from a man aged 35 to 55.

The chain links TRBV6-6 to TRBJ2-7; 7 bases agree with TRBD2. The CDR3 contains 14 residues. The ends lost 7 bases at V and 1 base at J; junction bases unmatched: 7. Germline CDR1 is MNHNY and CDR2 is SVGAGI (reference sequence). The CDR3 DNA reads TGTGCCAGCACTGTGCGGGAGTTATCCTACGAGCAGTACTTC. Its translation is CASTVRELSYEQYF.

V is TRBV30 and J is TRBJ1-1, with unresolved D. V lost 2 bases and J lost 4, with 11 bases in between. This CDR3 spans 13 amino acids. Germline-derived CDR1 and CDR2 are GTSNPN and SVGIG (reference sequence). CDR3 loop: CAWSSGRRTEAFF. The CDR3 DNA reads TGTGCCTGGAGTTCGGGGAGGCGCACTGAAGCTTTCTTT.

The V gene is TRBV7-9, the J gene TRBJ2-7; tentatively, D is TRBD1 (5 bases). The V end lost 6 bases, the J end lost 6 bases, and 12 bases lay between the germline ends. The CDR3 has 12 amino acids. Per germline, CDR1 SEHNR and CDR2 FQNEAQ (reference sequence). Here the CDR3 reads CASRPTQGEQYF. Here the CDR3 DNA reads TGTGCCAGCAGACCGACCCAGGGCGAGCAGTACTTC.

A remark on this clone: This sample includes further DNA sequences coding for the same CDR3. This sequence joins TRBV7-2 and TRBJ1-3, with D tentatively TRBD1 (6 bases). V was shortened by 3 bases and J by 2 bases, with 8 bases between the two germline ends. The V gene's germline CDR1 is SGHTA and CDR2 FQGNSA. The length of the CDR3 is 14 residues. In DNA form, the CDR3 reads TGTGCCAGCAGCTTCGCAGGGGCTGGAAACACCATATATTTT. It yields the protein CASSFAGAGNTIYF.

This chain joins TRBV5-6 and TRBJ1-2, with 9 bases identical to TRBD1. V lost 4 bases, J lost 2 bases, and 3 bases stayed unmatched. CDR1 is SGHDT and CDR2 is YYEEEE in the germline V gene. The CDR3 runs 14 residues. As DNA, the CDR3 is TGTGCCAGCAGCAGCGGGACAGGGAACTATGGCTACACCTTC. It encodes CASSSGTGNYGYTF.

The chain has TRBV9 and TRBJ2-3, with D perhaps assigned TRBD1 or TRBD2 (5 bases each). V gave up 0 bases and J gave up 4 bases, with 18 bases separating them. Per the germline V gene, CDR1 is SGDLS and CDR2 is YYNGEE. The CDR3 is 17 residues long. CDR3 in DNA: TGTGCCAGCAGCGTAGGTCCGGGGACGCTCGCCCCAGATACGCAGTATTTT. Amino acids: CASSVGPGTLAPDTQYF.

The chain combines TRBV4-1 with TRBJ2-3, with D possibly being TRBD1 (6 bases). This CDR3 is built from 17 residues. Germline CDR1 MGHRA, CDR2 YSYEKL. Trimming took 4 bases from V and 0 from J, leaving 17 bases between them. DNA for the CDR3: TGCGCCAGCAGCCCCGCCGGGACAACGACTAGCACAGATACGCAGTATTTT. Amino acid sequence: CASSPAGTTTSTDTQYF.

The chain links TRBV11-2 to TRBJ2-7, with D unclear. CDR3 size: 12 residues. Trimming shortened V by 0 bases and J by 3 bases, and 3 bases separated the two germline ends. Germline loops: CDR1 SGHAT, CDR2 FQNNGV. This CDR3 is CASSLEIYEQYF. The DNA for the CDR3 is TGTGCCAGCAGCTTAGAGATCTACGAGCAGTACTTC.

This rearrangement joins TRBV28 to TRBJ2-7, with 8 bases lining up with TRBD2. The CDR3 consists of 17 residues. The V and J ends lost 3 bases and 4 bases, in that order; junction bases with no gene match: 14. In germline, CDR1 is MDHEN, CDR2 SYDVKM. The CDR3 region has the DNA TGTGCCAGCAGTTTTCGCGGGGGGCGCTCCGGAAATTACGAGCAGTACTTC. Translation gives CASSFRGGRSGNYEQYF.

The chain couples TRBV30 to TRBJ1-5; a possible D gene is TRBD1 (5 bases). The V end was cut by 5 bases, the J end by 2 bases, with 16 bases between. Germline assignment: CDR1 GTSNPN and CDR2 SVGIG (reference sequence). The CDR3 is 15 residues long. CDR3 loop: CAWQPLGGGNQPQHF. CDR3 in DNA: TGTGCCTGGCAACCATTGGGGGGGGGCAATCAGCCCCAGCATTTT.

The genes are TRBV2 and TRBJ2-7; D call uncertain. Germline CDR1 and CDR2: SNHLY and FYNNEI. This CDR3 has 12 residues. The V end lost 6 bases, the J end lost 7 bases, and 13 bases lay between the germline ends. The CDR3, as DNA: TGTGCCAGCAGCGACGAGGTTTCGGAGCAGTACTTC. This codes for CASSDEVSEQYF.

The sample holds one count of this clone. V and J are TRBV2 and TRBJ2-2; 7 bases line up with TRBD2. Germline V gives CDR1 SNHLY, CDR2 FYNNEI. The length of the CDR3 is 15 residues. V shed 6 bases and J 4 bases; nucleotides not matched to a gene: 8. The CDR3 nucleotides read TGTGCCAGCAGCCCGCGGGGGAGGAGCACCGGGGAGCTGTTTTTT. Its protein is CASSPRGRSTGELFF.

The V and J genes are TRBV7-2 and TRBJ2-7, with no clear D. Germline loops: CDR1 SGHTA, CDR2 FQGNSA. The CDR3 is made up of 14 amino acids. V lost 1 base to trimming and J lost 4 bases, with 11 bases between them. The CDR3: CASSLGLSSYEQYF. Written as DNA, the CDR3 is TGTGCCAGCAGCTTAGGGCTCTCATCTTACGAGCAGTACTTC.

The rearrangement joins TRBV7-9 to TRBJ1-3; no firm D call. Looked up from germline, CDR1 is SEHNR and CDR2 is FQNEAQ (reference sequence). Trimming removed 5 bases from V and 4 bases from J, with 15 bases in between. The CDR3 is made up of 15 amino acids. This CDR3 is CASSPPGIFGNTIYF. The CDR3 bases are TGTGCCAGCAGCCCCCCTGGGATCTTCGGAAACACCATATATTTT.

This chain links TRBV30 with TRBJ2-3; D unresolved. With 2 bases removed from V and 0 bases from J, the gap between germline ends came to 9 bases. Germline V CDR1 and CDR2: GTSNPN, SVGIG (reference sequence). CDR3 length equals 14 residues. The CDR3 DNA reads as TGTGCCTGGAGTCCCGGGTTCAGCACAGATACGCAGTATTTT. Translation gives CAWSPGFSTDTQYF.

The genes are TRBV9 and TRBJ2-3; 10 bases match TRBD2. The CDR3 contains 19 residues. With V trimmed by 1 base and J by 1 base, 12 bases remained unmatched. CDR1 is SGDLS and CDR2 is YYNGEE in the germline V gene. The DNA for the CDR3 is TGTGCCAGCAGCGTACGAGGGCAGGGCCTAGCGGGGGGCACAGATACGCAGTATTTT. As protein: CASSVRGQGLAGGTDTQYF.

The chain joins TRBV15 to TRBJ2-7; no firm D call. Trimming removed 0 bases at V and 6 bases at J, with 9 bases between. Germline V gene sequence: CDR1 LNHNV, CDR2 YYDKDF (reference sequence). This CDR3 comprises 13 residues. CDR3 bases: TGTGCCACCAGCAGAGATCCCGGGTTCGAGCAGTACTTC. This translates into CATSRDPGFEQYF.

The chain carries TRBV9 and TRBJ2-5; 9 positions match TRBD2. CDR1 is SGDLS, CDR2 YYNGEE, per germline. V shed 1 base, J shed 5 bases, and the junction held 12 bases outside the gene matches. The CDR3 runs to 17 residues. This CDR3 reads CASSVHPGREGPETQYF. DNA for the CDR3: TGTGCCAGCAGCGTACACCCGGGGCGGGAGGGCCCGGAGACCCAGTACTTC.

The CDR3 protein is CASSLPSRPHNEQFF. Here the CDR3 DNA reads TGTGCCAGCAGCCTTCCATCCCGGCCACACAATGAGCAGTTCTTC. The genes are TRBV12-1 and TRBJ2-1. TRBV12-1 is labeled a pseudogene. The CDR3 totals 15 residues.

V is TRBV27 and J is TRBJ1-6, with D possibly matching TRBD1 (5 bases). Germline CDR1 is MNHEY and CDR2 is SMNVEV (reference sequence). The CDR3 extends over 14 amino acids. V shed 6 bases and J shed 6 bases, with 12 bases lying between them. The CDR3 nucleotides are TGTGCCAGCAGCCTCCAGGGACCTAATTCACCCCTCCACTTT. It translates to CASSLQGPNSPLHF.

The chain uses TRBV11-2 and TRBJ2-1; either TRBD1 or TRBD2 may supply D (7 bases each). The CDR3 length is 18 residues. Trimming cost V 2 bases and J 3 bases, with 20 bases left between them. Germline V gene data show CDR1 as SGHAT and CDR2 as FQNNGV. This CDR3 reads CASSLFPRRGGNYNEQFF. DNA of the CDR3: TGTGCCAGCAGCTTATTTCCCCGCAGGGGGGGGAACTACAATGAGCAGTTCTTC.

The chain carries TRBV20-1 and TRBJ1-2; D unresolved. The CDR3 runs 11 residues. Germline-derived CDR1 and CDR2 are DFQATT and SNEGSKA (reference sequence). V was shortened by 1 base and J by 3 bases, with 3 bases between the two germline ends. The chain's CDR3 is CSARGDYGYTF. The CDR3 DNA follows: TGCAGTGCTAGAGGGGACTATGGCTACACCTTC.

This chain uses TRBV29-1 with TRBJ2-7; 9 bases align to TRBD1. V dropped 1 base and J dropped 4; count of bases not matched to a gene: 5. The CDR3 runs 14 residues. The germline gives CDR1 SQVTM, CDR2 ANQGSEA. CDR3 sequence reads: CSVEGETGGYEQYF. The CDR3 bases are TGCAGCGTTGAAGGGGAGACAGGGGGGTACGAGCAGTACTTC.

This sequence joins TRBV5-8 and TRBJ2-5, with D tentatively TRBD1 or TRBD2 (5 bases each). The CDR3 contains 14 residues. Looked up from germline, CDR1 is SGHTS and CDR2 is YDEGEE. DNA of the CDR3: TGTGTTACAGCGGTGGTCAGGGATTTCGAGACCCAGTACTTC. Translation gives CVTAVVRDFETQYF.